This TCR beta chain was captured by sequencing in a study of T-cell memory formation after mild COVID-19. About the study: Clusters of TCRs were largely donor specific. Whole-study findings and limits: Pre-infection memory contained some responding clones, which suggested that cross-reactive memory had joined. Clones which contracted sat mainly in CM and EM if CD4+, and in EMRA if CD8+. Clones that contracted from day 15 to 85 had balanced CD4/CD8; later expanders were CD4+ biased.

The CDR3 is 15 amino acids. With 2 bases removed from V and 4 bases from J, the gap between germline ends came to 14 bases. This clonotype turned up a few times. Its matching antigen is unknown. Each CDR3 protein gets one entry after TCRdb re-called the 5' RACE reads with MiXCR. The table lists 470,000 or so distinct CDR3 sequences, around 27% of them singletons, with under 15% in the top ten. Sequences were obtained from PBMCs or a T cell subset sorted from them (not recorded which). The receptor's source is an adult woman who had mild COVID-19 (a few samples of this study predate the infection). Cell type and time point are not known. V gene TRBV12-3 or TRBV12-4 combines with J gene TRBJ1-1; D might be TRBD1 (6 bases). The CDR3 region is CASSLTDRPSTEAFF. The CDR3 nucleotides read TGTGCCAGCAGTTTAACTGACAGGCCGAGCACTGAAGCTTTCTTT.